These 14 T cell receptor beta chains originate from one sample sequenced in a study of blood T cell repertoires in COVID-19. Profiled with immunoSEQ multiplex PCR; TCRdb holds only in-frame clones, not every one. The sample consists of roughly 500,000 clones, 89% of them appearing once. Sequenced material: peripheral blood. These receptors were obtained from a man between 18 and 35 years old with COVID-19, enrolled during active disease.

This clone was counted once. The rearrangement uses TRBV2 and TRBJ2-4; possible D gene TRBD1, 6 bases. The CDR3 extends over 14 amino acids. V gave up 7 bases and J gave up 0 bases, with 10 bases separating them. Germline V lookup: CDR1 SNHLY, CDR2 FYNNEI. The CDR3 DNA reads TGTGCCAGCAAAAACAGGGTAGCCAAAAACATTCAGTACTTC. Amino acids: CASKNRVAKNIQYF.

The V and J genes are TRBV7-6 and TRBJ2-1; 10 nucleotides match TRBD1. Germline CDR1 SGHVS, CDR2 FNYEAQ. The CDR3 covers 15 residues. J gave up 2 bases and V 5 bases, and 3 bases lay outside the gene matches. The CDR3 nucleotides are TGTGCCAGCAGCCCAGGGACAGGGGCCTACAATGAGCAGTTCTTC. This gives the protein CASSPGTGAYNEQFF.

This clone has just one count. CDR3 DNA: TGTGCCACCCTAGCGGGAGTCAATGAGCAGTTCTTC. Its translation is CATLAGVNEQFF. This chain uses TRBV19 with TRBJ2-1; 10 bases line up with TRBD2. The CDR3 length is 12 residues. Germline V gene lookup returns CDR1 LNHDA and CDR2 SQIVND (reference sequence). After removal of 10 bases from V and 6 bases from J, the junction contained 3 bases not matched to a gene.

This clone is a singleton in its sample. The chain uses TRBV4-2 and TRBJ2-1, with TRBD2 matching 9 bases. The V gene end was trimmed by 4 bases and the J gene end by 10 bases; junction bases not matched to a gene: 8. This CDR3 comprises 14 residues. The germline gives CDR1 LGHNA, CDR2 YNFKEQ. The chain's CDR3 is CASSLAGDSPEQFF. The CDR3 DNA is TGTGCCAGCAGCCTAGCGGGGGACTCCCCGGAGCAGTTCTTC.

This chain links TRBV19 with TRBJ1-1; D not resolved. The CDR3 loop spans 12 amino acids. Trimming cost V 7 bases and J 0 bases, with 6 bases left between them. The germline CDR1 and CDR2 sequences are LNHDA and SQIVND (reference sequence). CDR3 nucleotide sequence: TGTGCCAGTAAGCTCATGAACACTGAAGCTTTCTTT. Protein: CASKLMNTEAFF.

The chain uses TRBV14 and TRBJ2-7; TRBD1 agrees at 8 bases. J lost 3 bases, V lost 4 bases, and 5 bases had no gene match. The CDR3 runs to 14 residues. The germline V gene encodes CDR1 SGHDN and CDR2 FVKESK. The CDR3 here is CASSPGQGYYEQYF. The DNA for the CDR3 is TGTGCCAGCAGCCCAGGACAGGGATACTACGAGCAGTACTTC.

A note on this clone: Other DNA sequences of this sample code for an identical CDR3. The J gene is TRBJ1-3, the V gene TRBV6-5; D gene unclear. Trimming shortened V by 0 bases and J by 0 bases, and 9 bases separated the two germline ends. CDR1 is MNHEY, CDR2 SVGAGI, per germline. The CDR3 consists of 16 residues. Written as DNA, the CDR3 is TGTGCCAGCAGTTACTCGAGACGGAGCTCTGGAAACACCATATATTTT. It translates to CASSYSRRSSGNTIYF.

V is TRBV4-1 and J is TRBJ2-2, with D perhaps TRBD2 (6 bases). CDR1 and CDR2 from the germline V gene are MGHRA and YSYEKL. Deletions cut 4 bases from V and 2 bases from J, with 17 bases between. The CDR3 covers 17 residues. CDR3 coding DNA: TGCGCCAGCAGCCCTCGGGACTTCATACGAAACACCGGGGAGCTGTTTTTT. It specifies CASSPRDFIRNTGELFF.

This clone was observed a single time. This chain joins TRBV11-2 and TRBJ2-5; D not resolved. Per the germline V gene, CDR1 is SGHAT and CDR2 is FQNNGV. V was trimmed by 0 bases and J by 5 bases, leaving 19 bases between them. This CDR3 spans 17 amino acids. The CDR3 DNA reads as TGTGCCAGCAGCTTAGATGGGCCAGATGGGTGGGCCGAGACCCAGTACTTC. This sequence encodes CASSLDGPDGWAETQYF.

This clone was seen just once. The CDR3 nucleotides are TGCGCCAGCAGTCAATCCCCGACTAGCGGGAGCCCAGATACGCAGTATTTT. Its translation is CASSQSPTSGSPDTQYF. This chain connects TRBV23-1 to TRBJ2-3; 12 bases agree with TRBD2. TRBV23-1 belongs to the ORF category, with a function that is uncertain. The CDR3 sequence is 17 residues long. The J segment lost 4 bases and the V segment lost 0 bases, leaving 5 bases of the junction unmatched.

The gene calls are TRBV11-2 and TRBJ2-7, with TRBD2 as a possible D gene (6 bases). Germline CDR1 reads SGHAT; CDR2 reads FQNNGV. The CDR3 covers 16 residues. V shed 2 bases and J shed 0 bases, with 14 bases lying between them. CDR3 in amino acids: CASSLWGVGGSYEQYF. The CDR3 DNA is TGTGCCAGCAGCTTATGGGGAGTGGGGGGCTCCTACGAGCAGTACTTC.

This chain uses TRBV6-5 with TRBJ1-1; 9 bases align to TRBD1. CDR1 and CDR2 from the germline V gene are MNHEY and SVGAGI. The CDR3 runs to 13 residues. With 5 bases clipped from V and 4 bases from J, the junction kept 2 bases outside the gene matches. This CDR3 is CASSLTGGTEAFF. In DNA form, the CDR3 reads TGTGCCAGCAGTCTGACAGGGGGCACTGAAGCTTTCTTT.

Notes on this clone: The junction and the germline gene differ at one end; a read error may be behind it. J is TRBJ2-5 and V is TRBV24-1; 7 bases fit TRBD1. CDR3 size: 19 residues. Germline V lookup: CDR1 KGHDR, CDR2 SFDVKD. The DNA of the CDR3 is TGTGCCTCCAGACAGGGAGCCTGGTCCTCTAATTACGCACAAGAGACCCAGTACTTC. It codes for CASRQGAWSSNYAQETQYF.

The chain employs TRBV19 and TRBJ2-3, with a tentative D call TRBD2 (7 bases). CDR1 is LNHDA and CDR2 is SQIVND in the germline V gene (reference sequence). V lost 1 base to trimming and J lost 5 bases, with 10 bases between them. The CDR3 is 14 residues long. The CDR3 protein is CASSIGGGQDTQYF. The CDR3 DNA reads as TGTGCCAGTAGTATAGGGGGGGGACAAGATACGCAGTATTTT.